One and the same sample provided the 13 T cell receptor beta chains below, sequenced in a study of shared T cell receptors in the human thymus (dated by TCRdb to the early 2020s). Library method: the immunoSEQ multiplex PCR assay. What TCRdb holds here is the immuneACCESS table cut down to in-frame rearrangements. Part of the clones is not present; checked against another copy, under half of the missing clones reflect an unresolved V gene, and the others are unexplained. The sample table lists some 720,000 clones, around 89% of them with a count of one. About 0.01% of the sample is in the top ten clones. Another study also made use of these data, one on human thymus T cells.

The source material was thymocytes. The source is a boy in the first two years of life with a congenital heart defect. Donor details come from another sample of the same person, matched by shared clones.

The rearrangement uses TRBV29-1 and TRBJ2-1, with 7 bases lining up with TRBD2. The CDR3 runs to 15 residues. V dropped 2 bases and J dropped 0; count of bases not matched to a gene: 4. The germline V gene encodes CDR1 SQVTM and CDR2 ANQGSEA. Here the CDR3 reads CSVETLAISYNEQFF. The CDR3 nucleotides are TGCAGCGTTGAAACACTAGCGATCTCCTACAATGAGCAGTTCTTC.

This chain joins TRBV6-6 and TRBJ2-5; 8 bases are shared with TRBD2. Per germline, CDR1 MNHNY and CDR2 SVGAGI (reference sequence). This CDR3 has 13 amino acids. The ends lost 7 bases at V and 2 bases at J; junction bases unmatched: 3. Here the CDR3 DNA reads TGTGCCAGCAAGCCGGGAGGGCAAGAGACCCAGTACTTC. It specifies CASKPGGQETQYF.

CDR3 sequence: CASTTSGTSGEQETQYF. CDR3 nucleotides: TGTGCCAGCACAACATCCGGGACTAGCGGGGAACAAGAGACCCAGTACTTC. This chain connects TRBV21-1 to TRBJ2-5; no DNA check was done on the table's D call, TRBD2. TRBV21-1 is noted as a pseudogene. This CDR3 spans 17 amino acids.

This sequence joins TRBV7-9 and TRBJ1-5; weak D call: TRBD1 (6 bases). The CDR3 has 15 residues. Trimming took off 4 bases at V and 3 bases at J, with 13 bases between the two ends. Germline CDR1 is SEHNR and CDR2 is FQNEAQ (reference sequence). CDR3 amino acids: CASSSGRDNNQPQHF. CDR3 in DNA: TGTGCCAGCAGCTCCGGACGGGACAACAATCAGCCCCAGCATTTT.

This clone was seen a handful of times. V and J are TRBV5-8 and TRBJ2-7; 10 bases map to TRBD2. CDR1 and CDR2 (germline): SGHTS, YDEGEE. The CDR3 has 15 residues. The trim removed 3 bases at V and 0 bases at J, leaving 3 bases unmatched. CDR3 coding DNA: TGTGCCAGCAGCTCGACTAGCGGGTTCTCCTACGAGCAGTACTTC. Amino acids: CASSSTSGFSYEQYF.

The gene calls are TRBV5-6 and TRBJ2-7; no clear D gene. The length of the CDR3 is 11 residues. Deletions cut 2 bases from V and 4 bases from J, with 4 bases between. Per germline, CDR1 SGHDT and CDR2 YYEEEE. The CDR3: CASSFGYEQYF. For the CDR3, the DNA is TGTGCCAGCAGCTTCGGGTACGAGCAGTACTTC. Full variable domain (remainder filled in from reference TRBV5-6 and TRBJ2-7): DAGVTQSPTHLIKTRGQQVTLRCSPKSGHDTVSWYQQALGQGPQFIFQYYEEEERQRGNFPDRFSGHQFPNYSSELNVNALLLGDSALYLCASSFGYEQYFGPGTRLTVT.

This clone was seen only once. The chain uses TRBV7-2 and TRBJ2-3, with 12 bases matching TRBD2. The CDR3 covers 18 residues. With V trimmed by 6 bases and J by 0 bases, 10 bases remained unmatched. Germline assignment: CDR1 SGHTA and CDR2 FQGNSA. CDR3 DNA sequence: TGTGCCAGCAGTTCGACTAGCGGGAGAGCCCCTAGCACAGATACGCAGTATTTT. Translated: CASSSTSGRAPSTDTQYF.

The chain employs TRBV6-1 and TRBJ1-3; weak D call: TRBD1 (6 bases). Trimming shortened V by 0 bases and J by 3 bases, and 15 bases separated the two germline ends. The CDR3 is 17 residues long. Germline values: CDR1 MNHNS, CDR2 SASEGT. The CDR3: CASSEAGGGPFGNTIYF. DNA of the CDR3: TGTGCCAGCAGTGAAGCTGGGGGGGGCCCCTTTGGAAACACCATATATTTT.

The J gene is TRBJ2-1, the V gene TRBV2; the match to TRBD2 covers 9 bases. This CDR3 is built from 15 residues. The germline V gene encodes CDR1 SNHLY and CDR2 FYNNEI. V was clipped by 4 bases and J by 4 bases; unmatched bases: 5. Here the CDR3 DNA reads TGTGCCAGCAGTGTTTTGGCGGGAGGGTACAATGAGCAGTTCTTC. Translating gives CASSVLAGGYNEQFF.

The chain uses TRBV4-1 and TRBJ2-3; 7 bases are a match to TRBD2. CDR3 length: 18 residues. The germline gives CDR1 MGHRA, CDR2 YSYEKL. J was trimmed by 2 bases and V by 0 bases; bases with no gene match: 11. This CDR3 is CASSQDSSSGRYTDTQYF. CDR3 DNA: TGCGCCAGCAGCCAAGATTCTTCTAGCGGTAGATACACAGATACGCAGTATTTT.

This clone is a singleton in its sample. The chain recombines TRBV4-1 with TRBJ2-1, with 14 bases fitting TRBD2. Germline-derived CDR1 and CDR2 are MGHRA and YSYEKL. This CDR3 region has 20 residues. After removal of 3 bases from V and 6 bases from J, the junction contained 16 bases not matched to a gene. CDR3 DNA: TGCGCCAGCAGCCACCCCAGGGCGACTAGCGGGAGGGCAATGTTCAATGAGCAGTTCTTC. This encodes CASSHPRATSGRAMFNEQFF.

This chain joins TRBV7-2 and TRBJ2-7; D uncertain. Per germline, CDR1 SGHTA and CDR2 FQGNSA. V gave up 5 bases and J gave up 3 bases, with 14 bases separating them. This CDR3 comprises 14 residues. The CDR3 region is CASSPSRYYYEQYF. CDR3 bases: TGTGCCAGCAGCCCCTCCCGTTATTACTACGAGCAGTACTTC.

The rearrangement joins TRBV7-9 to TRBJ2-7; a possible D gene is TRBD2 (7 bases). The CDR3 spans 15 residues. In germline, CDR1 is SEHNR, CDR2 FQNEAQ (reference sequence). Trimming took 5 bases from V and 5 from J, leaving 19 bases between them. This CDR3 reads CASSAGAVENHEQYF. CDR3 DNA sequence: TGTGCCAGCAGCGCGGGGGCGGTAGAAAATCACGAGCAGTACTTC.